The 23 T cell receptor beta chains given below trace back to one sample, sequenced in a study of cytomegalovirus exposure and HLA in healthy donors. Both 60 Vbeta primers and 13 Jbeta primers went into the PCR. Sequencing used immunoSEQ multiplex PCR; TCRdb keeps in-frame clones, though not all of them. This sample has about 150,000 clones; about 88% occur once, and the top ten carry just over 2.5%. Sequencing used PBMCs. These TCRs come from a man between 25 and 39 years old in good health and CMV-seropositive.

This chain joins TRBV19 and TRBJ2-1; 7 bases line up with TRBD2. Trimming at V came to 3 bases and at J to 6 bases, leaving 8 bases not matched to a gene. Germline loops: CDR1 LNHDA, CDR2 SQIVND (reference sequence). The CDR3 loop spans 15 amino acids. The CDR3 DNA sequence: TGTGCCAGTAGTATTGGCGGGAGAAGTGGCAATGAGCAGTTCTTC. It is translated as CASSIGGRSGNEQFF. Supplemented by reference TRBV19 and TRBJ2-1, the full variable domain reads DGGITQSPKYLFRKEGQNVTLSCEQNLNHDAMYWYRQDPGQGLRLIYYSQIVNDFQKGDIAEGYSVSREKKESFPLTVTSAQKNPTAFYLCASSIGGRSGNEQFFGPGTRLTVL.

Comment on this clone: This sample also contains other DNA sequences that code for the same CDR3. In DNA, the CDR3 is TGTGCCAGCAGCTCGCGAGAGACCCAGTACTTC. It specifies CASSSRETQYF. The V call is TRBV7-2, the J call TRBJ2-5; no reliable D call. Germline V CDR1 and CDR2: SGHTA, FQGNSA. V lost 4 bases, J lost 4 bases, and 4 bases lay in between. The CDR3 is 11 residues long.

The CDR3 protein is CASGGQPSTGELFF. The CDR3 DNA is TGTGCCAGCGGGGGACAGCCTAGCACCGGGGAGCTGTTTTTT. This chain connects TRBV2 to TRBJ2-2; 7 nucleotides align to TRBD1. The germline CDR1 and CDR2 sequences are SNHLY and FYNNEI. The CDR3 extends over 14 amino acids. The trim removed 8 bases at V and 4 bases at J, leaving 7 bases unmatched.

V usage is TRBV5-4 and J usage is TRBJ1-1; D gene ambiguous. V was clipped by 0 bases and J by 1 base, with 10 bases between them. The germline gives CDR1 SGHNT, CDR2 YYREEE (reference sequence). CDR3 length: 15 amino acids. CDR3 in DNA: TGTGCCAGCAGCTTGGGTGCGGCCCAGAACACTGAAGCTTTCTTT. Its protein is CASSLGAAQNTEAFF.

The CDR3 coding sequence is TGTGCCAGCAGTGAACAGGGGGTGCCCCAAGAGACCCAGTACTTC. Encoded protein: CASSEQGVPQETQYF. The rearrangement links TRBV2 to TRBJ2-5; TRBD1 matches at 7 bases. With 2 bases clipped from V and 1 base from J, the junction kept 4 bases outside the gene matches. The V gene's germline CDR1 is SNHLY and CDR2 FYNNEI. The CDR3 spans 15 residues. Full variable domain (remainder filled in from reference TRBV2 and TRBJ2-5): EPEVTQTPSHQVTQMGQEVILRCVPISNHLYFYWYRQILGQKVEFLVSFYNNEISEKSEIFDDQFSVERPDGSNFTLKIRSTKLEDSAMYFCASSEQGVPQETQYFGPGTRLLVL.

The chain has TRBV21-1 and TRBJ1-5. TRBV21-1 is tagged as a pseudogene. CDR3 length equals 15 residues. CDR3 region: CATPQTTCHNQPQHF. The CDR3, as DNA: TGTGCCACCCCACAAACTACTTGCCACAATCAGCCCCAGCATTTT.

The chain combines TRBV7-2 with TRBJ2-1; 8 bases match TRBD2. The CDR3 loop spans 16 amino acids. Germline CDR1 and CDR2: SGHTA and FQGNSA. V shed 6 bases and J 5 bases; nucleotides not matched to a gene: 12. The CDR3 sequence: CASRTYSGIPNNEQFF. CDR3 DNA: TGTGCCAGCAGGACCTATAGCGGGATCCCCAACAATGAGCAGTTCTTC.

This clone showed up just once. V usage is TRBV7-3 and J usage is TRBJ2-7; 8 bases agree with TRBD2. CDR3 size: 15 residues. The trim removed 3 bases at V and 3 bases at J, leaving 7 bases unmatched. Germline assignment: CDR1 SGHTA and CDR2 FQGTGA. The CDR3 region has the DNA TGTGCCAGCAGCTTGTCTAGCGGGCCCTACTACGAGCAGTACGTC. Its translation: CASSLSSGPYYEQYV.

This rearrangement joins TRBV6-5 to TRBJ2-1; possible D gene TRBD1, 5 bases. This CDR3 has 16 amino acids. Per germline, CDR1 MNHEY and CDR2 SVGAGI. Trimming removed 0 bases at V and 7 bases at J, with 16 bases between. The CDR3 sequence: CASSYSTREFKNEQFF. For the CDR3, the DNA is TGTGCCAGCAGTTACTCGACCAGGGAATTTAAAAATGAGCAGTTCTTC.

The DNA of the CDR3 is TGTGCCAGCAGTATCCAGGGGAACACCGGGGAGCTGTTTTTT. Protein product: CASSIQGNTGELFF. The chain couples TRBV27 to TRBJ2-2, with a tentative D call TRBD1 (5 bases). Looked up from germline, CDR1 is MNHEY and CDR2 is SMNVEV (reference sequence). The CDR3 runs 14 residues. Trimming shortened V by 5 bases and J by 1 base, and 8 bases separated the two germline ends.

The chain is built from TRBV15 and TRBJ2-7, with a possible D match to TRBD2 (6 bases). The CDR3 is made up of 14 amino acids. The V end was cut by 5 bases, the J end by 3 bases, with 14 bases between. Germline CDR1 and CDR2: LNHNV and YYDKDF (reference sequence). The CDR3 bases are TGTGCCACCAGCTCAGGGAGGAACAGCTACGAGCAGTACGTC. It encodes CATSSGRNSYEQYV.

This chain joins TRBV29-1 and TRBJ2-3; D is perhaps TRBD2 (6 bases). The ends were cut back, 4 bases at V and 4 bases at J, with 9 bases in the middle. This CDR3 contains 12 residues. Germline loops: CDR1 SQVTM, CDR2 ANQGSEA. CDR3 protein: CSVGGGADTQYF. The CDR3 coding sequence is TGCAGCGTTGGGGGAGGCGCAGATACGCAGTATTTT.

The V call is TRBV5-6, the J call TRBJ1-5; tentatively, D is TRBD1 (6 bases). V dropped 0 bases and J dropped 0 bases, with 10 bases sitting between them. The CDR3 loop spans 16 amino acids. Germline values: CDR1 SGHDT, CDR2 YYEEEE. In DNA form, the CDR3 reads TGTGCCAGCAGCTTGGGACAGGCGACTAGCAATCAGCCCCAGCATTTT. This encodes CASSLGQATSNQPQHF.

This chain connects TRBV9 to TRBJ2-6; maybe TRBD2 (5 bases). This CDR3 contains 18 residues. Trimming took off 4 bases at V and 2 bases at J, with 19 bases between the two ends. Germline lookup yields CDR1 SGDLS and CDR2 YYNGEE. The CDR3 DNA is TGTGCCAGCAGCCCGCTGAGGGCCCCGACGGCTGGGGCCAACGTCCTGACTTTC. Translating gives CASSPLRAPTAGANVLTF.

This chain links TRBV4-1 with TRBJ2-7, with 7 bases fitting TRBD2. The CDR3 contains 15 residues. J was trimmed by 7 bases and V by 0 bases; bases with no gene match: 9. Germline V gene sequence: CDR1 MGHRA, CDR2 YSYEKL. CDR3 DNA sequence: TGCGCCAGCAGCCAAGATAGTCTAGCGGCTGTAGAGCAGTACTTC. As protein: CASSQDSLAAVEQYF.

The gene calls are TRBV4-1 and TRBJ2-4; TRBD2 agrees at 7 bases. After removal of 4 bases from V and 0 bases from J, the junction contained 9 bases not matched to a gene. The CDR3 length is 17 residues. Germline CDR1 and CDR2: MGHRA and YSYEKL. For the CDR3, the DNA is TGCGCCAGCAGCCTACCCCCACCTAGCGGAGCCAAAAACATTCAGTACTTC. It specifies CASSLPPPSGAKNIQYF.

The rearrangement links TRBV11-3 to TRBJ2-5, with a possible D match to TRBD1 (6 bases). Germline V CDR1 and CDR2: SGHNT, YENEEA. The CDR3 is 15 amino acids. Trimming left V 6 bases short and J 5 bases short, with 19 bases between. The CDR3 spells CASRQRSTGGETQYF. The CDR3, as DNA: TGTGCCAGCAGACAGCGTTCGACAGGCGGGGAGACCCAGTACTTC.

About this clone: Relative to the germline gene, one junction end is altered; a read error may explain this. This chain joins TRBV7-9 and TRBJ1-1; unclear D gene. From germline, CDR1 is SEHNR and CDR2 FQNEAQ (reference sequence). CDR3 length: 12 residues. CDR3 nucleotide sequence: TGTGCCAGCAGCTTATGGCAAAGCGGCACCTCCTTT. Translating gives CASSLWQSGTSF.

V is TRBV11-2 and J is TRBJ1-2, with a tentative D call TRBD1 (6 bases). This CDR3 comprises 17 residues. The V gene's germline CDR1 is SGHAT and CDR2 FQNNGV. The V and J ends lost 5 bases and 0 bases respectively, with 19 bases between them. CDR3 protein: CASSLGQQVGANYGYTF. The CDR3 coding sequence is TGTGCCAGCAGCCTCGGACAGCAGGTCGGAGCTAACTATGGCTACACCTTC.

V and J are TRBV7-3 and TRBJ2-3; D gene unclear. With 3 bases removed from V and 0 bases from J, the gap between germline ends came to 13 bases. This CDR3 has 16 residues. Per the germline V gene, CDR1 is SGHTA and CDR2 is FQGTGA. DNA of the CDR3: TGTGCCAGCAGCTTCGTCCTAAGTGAGAGCACAGATACGCAGTATTTT. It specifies CASSFVLSESTDTQYF.

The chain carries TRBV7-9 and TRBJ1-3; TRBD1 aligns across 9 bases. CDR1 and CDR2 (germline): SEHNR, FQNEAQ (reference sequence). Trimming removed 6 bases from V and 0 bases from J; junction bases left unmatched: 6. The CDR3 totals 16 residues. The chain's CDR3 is CASRQDRGASGNTIYF. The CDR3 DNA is TGTGCCAGCAGACAGGACAGGGGCGCCTCTGGAAACACCATATATTTT.

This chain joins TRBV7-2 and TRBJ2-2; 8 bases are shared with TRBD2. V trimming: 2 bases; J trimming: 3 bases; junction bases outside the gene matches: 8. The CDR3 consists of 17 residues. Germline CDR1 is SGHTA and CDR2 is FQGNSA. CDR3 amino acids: CASSLNLAGLDTGELFF. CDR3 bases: TGTGCCAGCAGCTTAAACTTAGCGGGGCTAGACACCGGGGAGCTGTTTTTT.

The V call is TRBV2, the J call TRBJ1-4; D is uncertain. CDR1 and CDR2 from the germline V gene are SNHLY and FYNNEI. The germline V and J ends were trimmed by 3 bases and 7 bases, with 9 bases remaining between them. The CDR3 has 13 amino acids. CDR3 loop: CASSEFSPEKLFF. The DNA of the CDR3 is TGTGCCAGCAGTGAGTTCTCCCCTGAAAAACTGTTTTTT.